This T cell receptor (beta chain) was documented in a study of blood T cell repertoires in COVID-19. The V end was cut by 2 bases, the J end by 8 bases, with 18 bases between. The CDR3 has 16 amino acids. Looked up from germline, CDR1 is MDHEN and CDR2 is SYDVKM. The table came from immunoSEQ multiplex PCR; TCRdb's copy has only in-frame clones and leaves some out. The sample gives about 270,000 clones, about nine tenths of which show up once; about 2.7% is in the top ten. The rearrangement uses TRBV28 and TRBJ1-4; unclear D gene. The TCR was taken from a woman between 18 and 30 years old who had recovered from COVID-19. Sequences were obtained from PBMCs or T cells enriched from blood (not recorded which). CDR3: CASSLLITGVDEKLFF. CDR3 in DNA: TGTGCCAGCAGTTTACTTATTACGGGTGTCGACGAAAAACTGTTTTTT.